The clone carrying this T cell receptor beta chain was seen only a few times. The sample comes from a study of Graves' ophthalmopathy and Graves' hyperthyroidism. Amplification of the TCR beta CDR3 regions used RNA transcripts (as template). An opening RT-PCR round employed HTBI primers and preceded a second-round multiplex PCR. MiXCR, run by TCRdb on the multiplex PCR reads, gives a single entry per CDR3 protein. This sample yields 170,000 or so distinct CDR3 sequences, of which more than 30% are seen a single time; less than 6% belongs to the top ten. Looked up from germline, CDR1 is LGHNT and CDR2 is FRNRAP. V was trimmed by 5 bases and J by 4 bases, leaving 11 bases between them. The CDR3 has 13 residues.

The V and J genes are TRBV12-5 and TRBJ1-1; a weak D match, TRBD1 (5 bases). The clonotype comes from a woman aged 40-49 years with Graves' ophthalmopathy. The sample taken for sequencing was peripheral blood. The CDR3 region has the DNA TGTGCTAGTGGTCGACCCGACAGCACTGAAGCTTTCTTT. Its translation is CASGRPDSTEAFF.